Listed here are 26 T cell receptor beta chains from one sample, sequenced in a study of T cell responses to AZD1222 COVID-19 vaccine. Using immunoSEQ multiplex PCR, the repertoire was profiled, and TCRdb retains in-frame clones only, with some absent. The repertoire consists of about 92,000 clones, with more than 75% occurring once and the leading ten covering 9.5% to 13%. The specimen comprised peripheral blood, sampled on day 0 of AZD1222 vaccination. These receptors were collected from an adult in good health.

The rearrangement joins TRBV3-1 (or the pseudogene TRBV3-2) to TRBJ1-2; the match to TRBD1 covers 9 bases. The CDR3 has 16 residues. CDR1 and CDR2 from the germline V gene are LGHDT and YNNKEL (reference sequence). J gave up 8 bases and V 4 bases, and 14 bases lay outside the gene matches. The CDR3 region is CASSPVVGQGRTGYTF. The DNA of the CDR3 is TGTGCCAGCAGCCCTGTGGTAGGACAGGGGAGGACGGGCTACACCTTC.

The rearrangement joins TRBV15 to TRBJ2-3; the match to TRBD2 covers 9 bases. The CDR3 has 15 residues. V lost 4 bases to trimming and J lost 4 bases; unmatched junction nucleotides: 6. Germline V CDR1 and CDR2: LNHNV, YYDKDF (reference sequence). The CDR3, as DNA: TGTGCCACCAGCATTAGCGGGAGCGGTCCAGATACGCAGTATTTT. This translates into CATSISGSGPDTQYF.

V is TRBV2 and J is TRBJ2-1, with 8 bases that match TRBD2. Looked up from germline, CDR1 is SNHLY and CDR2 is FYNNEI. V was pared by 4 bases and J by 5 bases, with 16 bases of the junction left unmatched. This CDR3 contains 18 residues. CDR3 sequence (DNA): TGTGCCAGCAGTGGGACATTTCCAGCGGGAGATCCGAACAATGAGCAGTTCTTC. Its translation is CASSGTFPAGDPNNEQFF.

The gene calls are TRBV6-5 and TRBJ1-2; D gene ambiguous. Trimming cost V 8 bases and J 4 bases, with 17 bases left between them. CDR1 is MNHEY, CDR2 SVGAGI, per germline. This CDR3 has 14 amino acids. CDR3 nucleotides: TGTGCCAGCTTGGGAGAGCCCCTCCGCTATGGCTACACCTTC. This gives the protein CASLGEPLRYGYTF.

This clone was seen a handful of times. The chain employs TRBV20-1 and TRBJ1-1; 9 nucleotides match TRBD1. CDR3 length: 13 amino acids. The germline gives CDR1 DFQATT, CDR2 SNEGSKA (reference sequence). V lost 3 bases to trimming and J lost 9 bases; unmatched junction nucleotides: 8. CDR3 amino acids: CSASLQGAPKAFF. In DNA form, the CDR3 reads TGCAGTGCTAGTCTACAGGGGGCCCCCAAAGCTTTCTTT.

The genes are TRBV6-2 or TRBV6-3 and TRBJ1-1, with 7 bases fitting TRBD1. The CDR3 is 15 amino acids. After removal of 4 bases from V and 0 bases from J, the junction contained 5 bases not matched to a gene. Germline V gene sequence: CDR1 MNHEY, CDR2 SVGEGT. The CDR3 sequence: CASSSRQGMNTEAFF. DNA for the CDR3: TGTGCCAGCAGTTCGAGACAGGGAATGAACACTGAAGCTTTCTTT.

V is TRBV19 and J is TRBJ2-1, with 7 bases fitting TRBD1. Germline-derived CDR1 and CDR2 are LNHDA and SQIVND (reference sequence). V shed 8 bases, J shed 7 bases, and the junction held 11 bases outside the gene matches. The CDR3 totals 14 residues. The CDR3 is CASGRQGEGNEQFF. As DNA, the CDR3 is TGTGCCAGTGGTCGACAGGGTGAGGGGAATGAGCAGTTCTTC.

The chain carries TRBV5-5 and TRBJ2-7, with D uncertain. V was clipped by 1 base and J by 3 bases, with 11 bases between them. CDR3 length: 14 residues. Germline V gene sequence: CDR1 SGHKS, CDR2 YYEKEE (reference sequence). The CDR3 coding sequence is TGTGCCAGCAGCTTGCGGTACGTGGACTACGAGCAGTACTTC. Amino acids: CASSLRYVDYEQYF.

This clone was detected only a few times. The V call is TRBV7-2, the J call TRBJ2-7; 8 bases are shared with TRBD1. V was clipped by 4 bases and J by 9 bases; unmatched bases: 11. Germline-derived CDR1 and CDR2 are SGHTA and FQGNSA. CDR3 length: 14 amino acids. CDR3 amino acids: CASSYLGQGSVQYF. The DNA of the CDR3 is TGTGCCAGCAGCTACCTAGGACAGGGAAGTGTGCAGTACTTC.

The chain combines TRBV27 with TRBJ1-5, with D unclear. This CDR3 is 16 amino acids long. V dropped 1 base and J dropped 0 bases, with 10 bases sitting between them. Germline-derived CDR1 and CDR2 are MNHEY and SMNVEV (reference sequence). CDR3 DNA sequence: TGTGCCAGCAGTTTATTTGGAACAGCTAGCAATCAGCCCCAGCATTTT. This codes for CASSLFGTASNQPQHF.

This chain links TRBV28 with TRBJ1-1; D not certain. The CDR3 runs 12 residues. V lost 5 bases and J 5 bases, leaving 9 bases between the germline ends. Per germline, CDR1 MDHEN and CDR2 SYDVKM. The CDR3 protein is CASSPPRTEAFF. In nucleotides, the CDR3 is TGTGCCAGCAGTCCACCGAGGACTGAAGCTTTCTTT.

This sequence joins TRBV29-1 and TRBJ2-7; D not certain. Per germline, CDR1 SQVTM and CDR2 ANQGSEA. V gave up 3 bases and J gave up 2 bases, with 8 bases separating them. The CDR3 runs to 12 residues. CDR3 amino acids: CSVEDPTYEQYF. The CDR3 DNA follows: TGCAGCGTTGAGGACCCTACCTACGAGCAGTACTTC.

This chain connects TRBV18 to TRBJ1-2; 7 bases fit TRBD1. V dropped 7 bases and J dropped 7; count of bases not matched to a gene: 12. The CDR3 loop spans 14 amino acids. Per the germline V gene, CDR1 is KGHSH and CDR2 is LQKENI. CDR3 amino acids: CASYPARQGGGYTF. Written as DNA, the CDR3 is TGTGCCAGCTATCCGGCCAGACAGGGTGGTGGCTACACCTTC. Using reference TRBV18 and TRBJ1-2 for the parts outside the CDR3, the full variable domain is NAGVMQNPRHLVRRRGQEARLRCSPMKGHSHVYWYRQLPEEGLKFMVYLQKENIIDESGMPKERFSAEFPKEGPSILRIQQVVRGDSAAYFCASYPARQGGGYTFGSGTRLTVV.

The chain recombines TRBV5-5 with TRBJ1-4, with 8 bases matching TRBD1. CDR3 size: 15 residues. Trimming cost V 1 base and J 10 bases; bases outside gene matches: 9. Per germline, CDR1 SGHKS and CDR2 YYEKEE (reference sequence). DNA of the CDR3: TGTGCCAGCAGCTTGCTGGGACAGGATGGAGGAAAACTGTTTTTT. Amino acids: CASSLLGQDGGKLFF.

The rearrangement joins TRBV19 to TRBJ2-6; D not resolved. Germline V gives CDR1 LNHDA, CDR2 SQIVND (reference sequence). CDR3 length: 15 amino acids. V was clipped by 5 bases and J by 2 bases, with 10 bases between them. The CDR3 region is CASSSGRTGANVLTF. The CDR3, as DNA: TGTGCCAGTAGTTCGGGTCGTACTGGGGCCAACGTCCTGACTTTC.

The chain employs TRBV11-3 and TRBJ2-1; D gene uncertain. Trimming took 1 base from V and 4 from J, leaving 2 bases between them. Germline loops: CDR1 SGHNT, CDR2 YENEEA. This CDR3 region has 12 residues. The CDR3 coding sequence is TGTGCCAGCAGCTTAGGTTACAATGAGCAGTTCTTC. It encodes CASSLGYNEQFF.

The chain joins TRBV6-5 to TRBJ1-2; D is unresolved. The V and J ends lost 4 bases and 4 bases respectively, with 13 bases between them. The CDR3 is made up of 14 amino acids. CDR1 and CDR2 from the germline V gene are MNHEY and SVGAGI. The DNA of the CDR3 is TGTGCCAGCAGTTCATCACGGTCAACCTATGGCTACACCTTC. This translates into CASSSSRSTYGYTF.

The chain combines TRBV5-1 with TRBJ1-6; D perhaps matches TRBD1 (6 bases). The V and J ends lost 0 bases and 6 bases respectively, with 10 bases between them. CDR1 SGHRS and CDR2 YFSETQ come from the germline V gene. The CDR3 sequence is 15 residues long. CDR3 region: CASSLDGGLNSPLHF. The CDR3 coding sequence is TGCGCCAGCAGCTTGGATGGGGGGCTTAATTCACCCCTCCACTTT. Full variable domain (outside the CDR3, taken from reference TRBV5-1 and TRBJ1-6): KAGVTQTPRYLIKTRGQQVTLSCSPISGHRSVSWYQQTPGQGLQFLFEYFSETQRNKGNFPGRFSGRQFSNSRSEMNVSTLELGDSALYLCASSLDGGLNSPLHFGNGTRLTVT.

CDR3 amino acids: CASSISGTGSSYEQYF. The DNA for the CDR3 is TGTGCCAGTAGTATTTCCGGGACAGGGTCCTCCTACGAGCAGTACTTC. This chain joins TRBV19 and TRBJ2-7, with TRBD1 identical over 9 bases. Germline values: CDR1 LNHDA, CDR2 SQIVND (reference sequence). CDR3 length: 16 amino acids. The junction had 6 bases not matched to a gene; V was cut back by 3 bases and J by 0 bases.

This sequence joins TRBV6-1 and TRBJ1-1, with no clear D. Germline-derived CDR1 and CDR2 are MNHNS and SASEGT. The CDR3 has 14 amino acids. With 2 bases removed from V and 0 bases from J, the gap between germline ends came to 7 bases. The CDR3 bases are TGTGCCAGCAGTGAATGGTCAGTGAACACTGAAGCTTTCTTT. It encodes CASSEWSVNTEAFF.

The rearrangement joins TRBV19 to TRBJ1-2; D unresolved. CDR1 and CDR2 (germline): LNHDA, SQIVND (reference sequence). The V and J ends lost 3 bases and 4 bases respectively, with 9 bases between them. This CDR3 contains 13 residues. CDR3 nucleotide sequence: TGTGCCAGTAGTATGGAACACACCTATGGCTACACCTTC. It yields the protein CASSMEHTYGYTF.

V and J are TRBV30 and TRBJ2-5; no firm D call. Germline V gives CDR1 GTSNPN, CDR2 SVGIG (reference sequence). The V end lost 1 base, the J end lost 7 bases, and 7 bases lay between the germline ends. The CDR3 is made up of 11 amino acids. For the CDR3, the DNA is TGTGCCTGGAGTGCTCTCGGGACCCAGTACTTC. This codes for CAWSALGTQYF. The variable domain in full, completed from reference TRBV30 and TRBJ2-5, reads SQTIHQWPATLVQPVGSPLSLECTVEGTSNPNLYWYRQAAGRGLQLLFYSVGIGQISSEVPQNLSASRPQDRQFILSSKKLLLSDSGFYLCAWSALGTQYFGPGTRLLVL.

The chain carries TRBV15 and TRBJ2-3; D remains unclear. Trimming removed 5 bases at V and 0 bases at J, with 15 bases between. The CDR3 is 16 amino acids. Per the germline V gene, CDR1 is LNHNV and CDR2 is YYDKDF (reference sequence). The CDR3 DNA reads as TGTGCCACCAGCCGTAGGTGGACCGCTAGCACAGATACGCAGTATTTT. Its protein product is CATSRRWTASTDTQYF.

The CDR3 DNA follows: TGTGCCACGGCGACTAGAGCGAACACCGGGGAGCTGTTTTTT. Residues: CATATRANTGELFF. The chain recombines TRBV19 with TRBJ2-2, with D tentatively TRBD2 (6 bases). CDR3 length: 14 amino acids. V lost 10 bases and J 0 bases, leaving 12 bases between the germline ends. CDR1 and CDR2 (germline): LNHDA, SQIVND (reference sequence).

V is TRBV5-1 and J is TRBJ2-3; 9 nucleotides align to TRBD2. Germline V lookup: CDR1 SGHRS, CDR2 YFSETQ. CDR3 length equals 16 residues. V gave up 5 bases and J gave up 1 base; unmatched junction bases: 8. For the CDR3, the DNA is TGCGCCAGCAGTATCCAATCTAGCGGGGGCACAGATACGCAGTATTTT. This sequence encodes CASSIQSSGGTDTQYF. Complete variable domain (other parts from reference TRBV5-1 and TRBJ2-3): KAGVTQTPRYLIKTRGQQVTLSCSPISGHRSVSWYQQTPGQGLQFLFEYFSETQRNKGNFPGRFSGRQFSNSRSEMNVSTLELGDSALYLCASSIQSSGGTDTQYFGPGTRLTVL.

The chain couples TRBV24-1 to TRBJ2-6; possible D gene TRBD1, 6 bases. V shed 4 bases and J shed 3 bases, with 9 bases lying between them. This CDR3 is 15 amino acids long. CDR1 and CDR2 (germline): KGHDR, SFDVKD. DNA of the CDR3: TGTGCCACCAGTGAAGGGGGTGATGGGGCCAACGTCCTGACTTTC. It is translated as CATSEGGDGANVLTF.